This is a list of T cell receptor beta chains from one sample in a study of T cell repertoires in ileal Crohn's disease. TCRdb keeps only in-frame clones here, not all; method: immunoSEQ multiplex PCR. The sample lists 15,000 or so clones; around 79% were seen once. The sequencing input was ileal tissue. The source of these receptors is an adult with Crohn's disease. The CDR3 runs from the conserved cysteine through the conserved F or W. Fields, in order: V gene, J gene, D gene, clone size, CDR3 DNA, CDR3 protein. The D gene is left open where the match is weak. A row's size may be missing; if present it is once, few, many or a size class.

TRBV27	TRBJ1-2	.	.	TGTGCCAGCAGTGCACAGGGTTATGGCTACACCTTC	CASSAQGYGYTF
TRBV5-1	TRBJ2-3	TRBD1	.	TGCGCCAGCAGCCTATACAGGGGGCTCGGCACAGATACGCAGTATTTT	CASSLYRGLGTDTQYF
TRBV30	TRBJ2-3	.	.	TGTGCCTGGAGGGTGCTGGCAGATACGCAGTATTTT	CAWRVLADTQYF
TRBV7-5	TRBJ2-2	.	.	TGTGCCAGAAGCCCTTCGAGGAGCGGGGGGGCCCGGGCCGGGGAGCTGTTTTTT	CARSPSRSGGARAGELFF
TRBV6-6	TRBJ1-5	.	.	TGTGCCAGCAGGAACGGGATTACGGTCAGCAATCAGCCCCAGCATTTT	CASRNGITVSNQPQHF
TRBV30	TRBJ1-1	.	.	TGTGCCTGGAGTGTAGCAGGGGTTGGGACTGAAGCTTTCTTT	CAWSVAGVGTEAFF
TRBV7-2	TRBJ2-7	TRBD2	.	TGTGCCAGCAGCTTAGGGGGATCGTGGGGAGGGGTCTCCTACGAGCAGTACTTC	CASSLGGSWGGVSYEQYF
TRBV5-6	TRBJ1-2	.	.	TGTGCCAGCAGTCCAGGGGTTTATGGCTACACCTTC	CASSPGVYGYTF
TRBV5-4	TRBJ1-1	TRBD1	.	TGTGCCAGCAGCACGAGTGGCAGGGGGCCTTTCATGAACACTGAAGCTTTCTTT	CASSTSGRGPFMNTEAFF
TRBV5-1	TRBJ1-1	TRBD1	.	TGCGCCAGCAGCTTGGCCGGGACAGGGAACACTGAAGCTTTCTTT	CASSLAGTGNTEAFF
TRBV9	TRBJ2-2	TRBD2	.	TGTGCCAGCAGCGTGGGACTAGCGGGGGAGAAGCTGTTTTTT	CASSVGLAGEKLFF
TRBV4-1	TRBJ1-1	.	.	TGCGCCAGCAGCCAAGTGAGGACTCTGGGCACTGAAGCTTTCTTT	CASSQVRTLGTEAFF
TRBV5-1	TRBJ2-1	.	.	TGCGCCAGCAGAACGACTAGCTCCTACAATGAGCAGTTCTTC	CASRTTSSYNEQFF
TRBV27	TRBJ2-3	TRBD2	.	TGTGCCAGCAGGGTCCTAGCGGGACGCTCTTTGGGCACAGATACGCAGTATTTT	CASRVLAGRSLGTDTQYF
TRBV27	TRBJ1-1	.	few	TGTGCCAGCAGTTTAGAGTGGGGGGGCTCGCCTCGGGCTTTCTTT	CASSLEWGGSPRAFF
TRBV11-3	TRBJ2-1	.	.	TGTGCCAGCAGCCCCCCGAGCAACAATGAGCAGTTCTTC	CASSPPSNNEQFF
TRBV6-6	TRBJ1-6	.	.	TGTGCCAGCAAGGGTCAAAATTCACCCCTCCACTTT	CASKGQNSPLHF
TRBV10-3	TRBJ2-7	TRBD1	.	TGTGCCATCAGTGAGTCTACCGGACAGGCACTCTACGAGCAGTACTTC	CAISESTGQALYEQYF
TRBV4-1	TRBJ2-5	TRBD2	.	TGCGCCAGCAGCCAAGATGGGCGGACTAGCGGGGGTCAAGAGACCCAGTACTTC	CASSQDGRTSGGQETQYF
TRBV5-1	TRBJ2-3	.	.	TGCGCCAGCAGTTCTCGTGACGCAGATACGCAGTATTTT	CASSSRDADTQYF
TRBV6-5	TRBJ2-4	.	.	TGTGCCAGCAGTGAGGTAGCCAAAAACATTCAGTACTTC	CASSEVAKNIQYF
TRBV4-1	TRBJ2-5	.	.	TGCGCCAGCAGCCCGAACACCAACCAAGAGACCCAGTACTTC	CASSPNTNQETQYF
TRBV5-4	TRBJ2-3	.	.	TGTGCCAGCAGCTCGAGAGGGGCCACAGATACGCAGTATTTT	CASSSRGATDTQYF
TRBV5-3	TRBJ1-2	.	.	TGTGCCAGAAGCTTGGCAATGGGCTACTGCCATGGCTACACCTTC	CARSLAMGYCHGYTF
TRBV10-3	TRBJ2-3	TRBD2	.	TGTGCCATCAGTGCTAGCGGGGTATCGGGGGATACGCAGTATTTT	CAISASGVSGDTQYF
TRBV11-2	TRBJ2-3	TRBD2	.	TGTGCCAGCAGCCCTAGCGGGGGATACACAGATACGCAGTATTTT	CASSPSGGYTDTQYF
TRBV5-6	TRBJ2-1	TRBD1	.	TGTGCCAGCAGCTTGTTCGGGACAGGGGACCATGAGCAGTTCTTC	CASSLFGTGDHEQFF
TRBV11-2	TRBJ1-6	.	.	TGTGCCAGCAGCCACCCCAGGGGCTCCTATAATTCACCCCTCCACTTT	CASSHPRGSYNSPLHF
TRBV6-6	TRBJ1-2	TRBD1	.	TGTGCCAGCAGCGTAGACAGGGGAAGTAATAGTGGCTACACCTTC	CASSVDRGSNSGYTF
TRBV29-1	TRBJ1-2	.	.	TGCAGCGTGCAGGAAGGCTACACCTTC	CSVQEGYTF
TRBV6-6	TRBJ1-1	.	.	TGTGCCAGCAGTTACAAAGGGTATGAAGCTTTCTTT	CASSYKGYEAFF
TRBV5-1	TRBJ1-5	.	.	TGCGCCAGCAGCTTAACCGGGGTCAATCAGCCCCAGCATTTT	CASSLTGVNQPQHF
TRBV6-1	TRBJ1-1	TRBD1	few	TGTGCCAGCAGTCAACAGGGGGAGAACACTGAAGCTTTCTTT	CASSQQGENTEAFF
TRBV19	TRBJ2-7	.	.	TGTGCCAGTAGTATAGCAGCGGATAGCCCGATACCCGAGCAGTACTTC	CASSIAADSPIPEQYF
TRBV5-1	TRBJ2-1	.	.	TGCGCCAGCAGCTTGGCCCACAGCGGCGCGGAGCAGTTCTTC	CASSLAHSGAEQFF
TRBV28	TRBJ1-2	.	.	TGTGCCAGCGGATCCCCTGGGGCTAACTATGGCTACACCTTC	CASGSPGANYGYTF
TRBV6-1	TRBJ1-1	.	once	TGTGCCAGCAGCGCGCCGGGACACTTGAACACTGAAGCTTTCTTT	CASSAPGHLNTEAFF
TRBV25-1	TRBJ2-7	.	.	TGTGCCAGCAGTGAGGTGGACAGATTTTACGAGCAGTACTTC	CASSEVDRFYEQYF